This T cell receptor (beta chain) is from a study of T cells after yellow fever vaccination. The V gene's germline CDR1 is SGHTA and CDR2 FQGNSA. The CDR3 covers 15 residues. Between the trimmed V and J ends, which lost 2 bases and 8 bases, there was a span of 15 bases. TCRdb analysed the 5' RACE reads with MiXCR anew, one entry per CDR3 protein. The data hold fewer than 500,000 distinct CDR3 sequences, with 18% observed a single time. V is TRBV7-2 and J is TRBJ1-4, with D perhaps TRBD1 (6 bases). The sample consisted of PBMCs, taken before the yellow fever booster vaccination. The clonotype comes from a man younger than 30 who received the YFV17D yellow fever vaccine. CDR3 loop: CASSLWGAIGEKLFF. The DNA for the CDR3 is TGTGCCAGCAGCTTATGGGGGGCGATAGGGGAAAAACTGTTTTTT.